This T cell receptor beta chain stems from a study of OX40 agonist ivuxolimab in advanced cancers. The ends were cut back, 4 bases at V and 5 bases at J, with 17 bases in the middle. The CDR3 spans 15 residues. The germline gives CDR1 SGHAT, CDR2 FQNNGV. A single count supports this clone. The protocol was immunoSEQ multiplex PCR, while the TCRdb copy is restricted to in-frame clones and leaves out a portion. Among 45,000 or so clones listed, almost 90% were seen once. This chain joins TRBV11-2 and TRBJ2-5; D is tentatively TRBD1 or TRBD2 (5 bases each). The clonotype was recovered from an adult with an advanced solid tumor such as melanoma, head and neck, liver or kidney cancer. Sequencing was performed on CD4+ or CD8+ T cells sorted from blood, taken in a trial of the OX40 agonist ivuxolimab. CDR3 protein: CASSSAPGPGETQYF. The DNA of the CDR3 is TGTGCCAGCAGCTCAGCACCGGGACCTGGGGAGACCCAGTACTTC.